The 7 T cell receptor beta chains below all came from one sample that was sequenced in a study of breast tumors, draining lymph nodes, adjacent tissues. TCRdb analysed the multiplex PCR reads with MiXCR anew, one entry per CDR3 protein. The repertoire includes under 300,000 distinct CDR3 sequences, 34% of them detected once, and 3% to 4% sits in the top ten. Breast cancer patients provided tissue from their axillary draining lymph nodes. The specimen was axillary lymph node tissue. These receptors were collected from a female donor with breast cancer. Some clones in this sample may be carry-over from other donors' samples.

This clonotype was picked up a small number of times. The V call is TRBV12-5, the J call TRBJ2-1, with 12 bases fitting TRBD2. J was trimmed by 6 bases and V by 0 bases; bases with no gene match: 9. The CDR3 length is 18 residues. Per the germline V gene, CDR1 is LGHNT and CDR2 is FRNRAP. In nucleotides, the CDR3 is TGTGCTAGTGGTTTGGTTTTCCTAGCGGGGGGGCTAGGCAATGAGCAGTTCTTC. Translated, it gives CASGLVFLAGGLGNEQFF.

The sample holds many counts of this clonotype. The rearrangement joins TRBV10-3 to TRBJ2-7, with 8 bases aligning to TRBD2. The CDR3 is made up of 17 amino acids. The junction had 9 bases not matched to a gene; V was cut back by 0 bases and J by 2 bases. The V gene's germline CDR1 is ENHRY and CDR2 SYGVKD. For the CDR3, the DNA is TGTGCCATCAGTGAGTCAGCCGGGACTAGTACTCCCTACGAGCAGTACTTC. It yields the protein CAISESAGTSTPYEQYF.

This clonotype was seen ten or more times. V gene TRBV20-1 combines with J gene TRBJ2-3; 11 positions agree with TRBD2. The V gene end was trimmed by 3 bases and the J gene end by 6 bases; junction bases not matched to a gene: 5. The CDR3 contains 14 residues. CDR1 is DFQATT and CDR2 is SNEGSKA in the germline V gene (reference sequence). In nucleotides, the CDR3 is TGCAGTGCTAGTAGGATAGCGGGGGGGGATACGCAGTATTTT. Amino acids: CSASRIAGGDTQYF.

This CDR3 reads CSARTKAGGAFRYTQYF. The CDR3 bases are TGCAGTGCTAGAACTAAAGCAGGGGGCGCATTCAGGTATACGCAGTATTTT. This sequence joins TRBV20-1 and TRBJ2-3; TRBD1 agrees at 8 bases. Germline V lookup: CDR1 DFQATT, CDR2 SNEGSKA (reference sequence). The CDR3 has 17 amino acids. Trimming took 2 bases from V and 7 from J; bases not matched to a gene: 17.

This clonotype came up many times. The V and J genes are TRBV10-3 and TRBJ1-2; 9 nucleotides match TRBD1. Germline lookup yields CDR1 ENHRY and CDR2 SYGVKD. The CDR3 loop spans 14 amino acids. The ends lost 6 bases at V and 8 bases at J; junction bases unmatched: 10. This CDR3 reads CAIREGTGRDGYTF. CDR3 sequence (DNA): TGTGCCATCAGGGAAGGGACAGGGAGAGACGGCTACACCTTC.

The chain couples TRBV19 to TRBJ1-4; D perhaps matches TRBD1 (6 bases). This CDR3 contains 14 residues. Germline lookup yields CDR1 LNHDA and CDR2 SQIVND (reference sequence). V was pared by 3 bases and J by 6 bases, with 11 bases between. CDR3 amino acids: CASSIAGVDEKLFF. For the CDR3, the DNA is TGTGCCAGTAGTATCGCAGGGGTGGATGAAAAACTGTTTTTT.

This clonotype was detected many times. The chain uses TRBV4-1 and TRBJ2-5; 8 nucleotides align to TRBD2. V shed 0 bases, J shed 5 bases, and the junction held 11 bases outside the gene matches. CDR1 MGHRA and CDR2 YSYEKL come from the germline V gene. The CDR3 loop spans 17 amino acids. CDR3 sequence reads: CASSQDPAGAQVETQYF. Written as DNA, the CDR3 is TGCGCCAGCAGCCAAGACCCAGCGGGAGCGCAGGTGGAGACCCAGTACTTC.